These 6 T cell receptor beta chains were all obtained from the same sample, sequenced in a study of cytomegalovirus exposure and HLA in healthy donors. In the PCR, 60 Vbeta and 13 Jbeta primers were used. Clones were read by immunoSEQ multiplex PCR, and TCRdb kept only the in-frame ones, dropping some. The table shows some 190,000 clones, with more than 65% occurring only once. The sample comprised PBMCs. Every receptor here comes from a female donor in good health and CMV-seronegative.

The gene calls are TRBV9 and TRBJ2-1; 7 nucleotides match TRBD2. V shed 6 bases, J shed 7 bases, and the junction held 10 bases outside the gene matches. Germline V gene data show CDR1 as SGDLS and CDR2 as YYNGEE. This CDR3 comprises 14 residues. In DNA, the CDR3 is TGTGCCAGCACCCTTGGACCGGGAGGTAATGAGCAGTTCTTC. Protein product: CASTLGPGGNEQFF.

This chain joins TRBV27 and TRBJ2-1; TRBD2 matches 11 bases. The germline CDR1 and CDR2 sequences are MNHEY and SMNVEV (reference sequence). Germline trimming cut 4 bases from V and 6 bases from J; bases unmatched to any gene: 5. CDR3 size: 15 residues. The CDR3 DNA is TGTGCCAGCAGTTCTCCGGGACTAGCGGTCAATGAGCAGTTCTTC. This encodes CASSSPGLAVNEQFF.

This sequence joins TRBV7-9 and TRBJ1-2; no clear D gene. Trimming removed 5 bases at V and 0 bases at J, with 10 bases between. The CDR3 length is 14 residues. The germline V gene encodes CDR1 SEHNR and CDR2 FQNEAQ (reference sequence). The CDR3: CASSERDPNYGYTF. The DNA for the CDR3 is TGTGCCAGCAGCGAGCGGGATCCTAACTATGGCTACACCTTC.

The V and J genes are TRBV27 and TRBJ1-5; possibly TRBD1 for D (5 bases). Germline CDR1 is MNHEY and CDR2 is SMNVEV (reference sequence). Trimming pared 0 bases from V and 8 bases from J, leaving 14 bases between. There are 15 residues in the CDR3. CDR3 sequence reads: CASSLSWRGGKPQHF. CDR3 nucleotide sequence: TGTGCCAGCAGTTTATCGTGGCGGGGGGGAAAGCCCCAGCATTTT.

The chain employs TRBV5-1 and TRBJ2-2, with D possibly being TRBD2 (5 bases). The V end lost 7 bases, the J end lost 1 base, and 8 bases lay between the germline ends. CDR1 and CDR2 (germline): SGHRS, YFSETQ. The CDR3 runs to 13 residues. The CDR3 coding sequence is TGCGCCAGCGGAGGAGGGAACACCGGGGAGCTGTTTTTT. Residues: CASGGGNTGELFF.

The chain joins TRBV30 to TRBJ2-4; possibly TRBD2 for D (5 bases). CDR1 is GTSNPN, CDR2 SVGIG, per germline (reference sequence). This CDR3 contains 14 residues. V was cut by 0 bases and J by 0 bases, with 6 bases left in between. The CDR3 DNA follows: TGTGCCTGGAGTGTGGGAGTAGCCAAAAACATTCAGTACTTC. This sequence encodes CAWSVGVAKNIQYF. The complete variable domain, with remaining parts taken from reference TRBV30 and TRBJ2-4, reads SQTIHQWPATLVQPVGSPLSLECTVEGTSNPNLYWYRQAAGRGLQLLFYSVGIGQISSEVPQNLSASRPQDRQFILSSKKLLLSDSGFYLCAWSVGVAKNIQYFGAGTRLSVL.